The following is a T cell receptor beta chain sequence with its context. This clone was picked up a small number of times. It has no known antigen specificity. Base qualities are missing; no much larger clone stands one base away. TCRbeta CDR3 regions were amplified from genomic DNA by means of the immunoSEQ Assay, a bias-controlled multiplex PCR. Per the source publication's procedure: Within the assay, amplification of reference gene primers was used to estimate how many nucleated cells each sample contained. To quantify the absolute abundance of each unique TCRbeta CDR3 rearrangement, sequence reads were collapsed and filtered. For each sample, productive Simpson clonality was calculated as the square root of Simpson's diversity index across productive rearrangements. TCRdb took this table from immuneACCESS and kept in-frame rearrangements with V and J called. Such tables lack part of the clones; where checked against another copy, unresolved V genes explain under half of the gap, and the rest is unexplained. The DNA was the basis for D and trimming; V, J and clone size are from that table. Here the sample has approximately 200,000 clones; about 84% occur a single time. Together, the top ten hold around 9% of the sample.

The CDR3 goes from the cysteine to the phenylalanine over 14 residues. Of all the DNA, just the CDR3 is kept, 42 bases in frame from base 1. Cut back by 2 bases and 4 bases, the V and J ends lie 11 bases apart. The CDR1 and CDR2 encoded by the germline V gene are MNHEY and SVGAGI. This sample is part of a study of blood T cell repertoires in COVID-19 (dated by TCRdb to 2020 to 2022). Turning to the overall study: The collaborator samples originated in the United States, Italy and Spain and spanned the acute and convalescent phases of COVID-19. The prospective study material was composed of cDNA or gDNA derived from T cells, B-cell-depleted T cells, or PBMCs. Subjects who had been exposed to COVID-19, were actively infected with it, or had recovered from it provided the deeply sampled blood TCRbeta repertoires that made up the dataset. The repertoires were released in a freely available public database intended as a resource for research on the immune response to SARS-CoV-2. Samples came from the ongoing ImmuneRACE study (first 160 participants) plus 1,254 subjects from 6 global collaborators. Sample metadata almost always included a de-identified subject ID, COVID-19 status, age in years and sex. Where available, HLA class I and class II types were taken from metadata supplied by the sample provider and were not determined by assay-based typing. Findings and caveats that apply to the study as a whole: The quantity of clinical and demographic metadata differed by source and by participant and was supplied without curation.

Participants in the prospective study were aged roughly 18 to 89 years, lived in under 30 United States geographic areas, and enrolled through a virtual design. In the prospective study, cohorts were assigned on the basis of participant-reported clinical history obtained from a screening survey and a study questionnaire. Recovered participants in ImmuneRACE Cohort 3 were defined by two consecutive negative NP/OP PCR tests, clearance by a healthcare professional, or resolution of symptoms. In the prospective study, whole blood, serum and a nasopharyngeal or oropharyngeal swab were collected from each participant by mobile phlebotomists. Additional blood draws and questionnaires over an approximately two-month period could optionally be provided by prospective study participants. Blood samples from the prospective study were shipped frozen or at room temperature prior to DNA extraction.

Sequenced sample: PBMCs or T cells enriched from blood (not recorded which). The rearranged segments are TRBV6-5 and TRBJ1-1; the D segment cannot be called with confidence. This TCR came from a woman in her 30s who had recovered from COVID-19. The encoded CDR3 is CASSYEGGSTEAFF. In nucleotide form, the sequence is TGTGCCAGCAGTTACGAGGGAGGGAGCACTGAAGCTTTCTTT.